These T cell receptor beta chains were read from a single sample in a study of cytomegalovirus exposure and HLA in healthy donors. The data were produced by immunoSEQ multiplex PCR, yet TCRdb's version contains in-frame clones alone and is incomplete. In the table there are about 160,000 clones, just over 70% of which are singletons. Material: PBMCs. Source of these receptors: a man in his late teens or twenties in good health and CMV-seropositive. The CDR3 runs from the conserved cysteine through the conserved F or W. D genes are given only for firm matches. Size values are once, few and many counts, or a class for expanded clones, and some rows have none.

TGTGCCAGCAGCGCCACAAGGGGTGGAAACACCATATATTTT	CASSATRGGNTIYF	-	TRBV11-2	-	TRBJ1-3
TGTGCCAGCACCAGTTCCGGGAGTTATGGCTACACCTTC	CASTSSGSYGYTF	-	TRBV6-5	few	TRBJ1-2
TGTGCCAGCAGTGAAATAGTACAGGGCAATCAGCCCCAGCATTTT	CASSEIVQGNQPQHF	-	TRBV6-1	-	TRBJ1-5
TGTGCCAGCAGTGCGACAGGGGGGCGCGCAGAGACCCAGTACTTC	CASSATGGRAETQYF	TRBD1	TRBV2	once	TRBJ2-5
TGTGCCAGCAGTTCGACCAGGGACACTGAAGCTTTCTTT	CASSSTRDTEAFF	-	TRBV28	-	TRBJ1-1
TGTGCCAGCAGCCAAGATTCTGTAGCGGGGGTGGGAGAGACCCAGTACTTC	CASSQDSVAGVGETQYF	TRBD2	TRBV4-2	-	TRBJ2-5
TGTGCCAGCAGTGAAGCGGGACTAGCGGGAGCCGGTGAGCAGTTCTTC	CASSEAGLAGAGEQFF	TRBD2	TRBV6-1	-	TRBJ2-1
TGTGCCAGCAGTTTACACCGGGACTTGGACAATGAGCAGTTCTTC	CASSLHRDLDNEQFF	-	TRBV5-4	-	TRBJ2-1
TGTGCCAGCAGTTTAACTAGCGTGGCCAACCCTTCCTACAATGAGCAGTTCTTC	CASSLTSVANPSYNEQFF	TRBD2	TRBV28	-	TRBJ2-1
TGTGCCAGCAGTTCTTGGGCCAAGAACTATGAAAAACTGTTTTTT	CASSSWAKNYEKLFF	-	TRBV28	-	TRBJ1-4
TGTGCCAGCAGCCAGACAGATACGCAGTATTTT	CASSQTDTQYF	-	TRBV7-9	-	TRBJ2-3
TGTGCCAGCAGTCCAACATACAGGGGAAGGGGGAACATTCAGTACTTC	CASSPTYRGRGNIQYF	TRBD1	TRBV11-3	-	TRBJ2-4
TGTGCCAGCAGTGATGGACGGGGTTCACCCCTCCACTTT	CASSDGRGSPLHF	-	TRBV25-1	few	TRBJ1-6
TGCGCCAGCAGCTTGGATGGGACAGGGAATCAGCCCCAGCATTTT	CASSLDGTGNQPQHF	TRBD1	TRBV5-1	-	TRBJ1-5
TGTGCCAGCAGCTTAGTTCAGGGGAACACCGGGGAGCTGTTTTTT	CASSLVQGNTGELFF	-	TRBV7-8	-	TRBJ2-2
TGCAGCGGGGCTCGCGGGGCTTACAATGAGCAGTTCTTC	CSGARGAYNEQFF	-	TRBV29-1	-	TRBJ2-1
TGTGCCAGCAGCCTTCCAGGGGGCGGGAATGAAAAACTGTTTTTT	CASSLPGGGNEKLFF	TRBD1	TRBV28	-	TRBJ1-4
TGCGCCAGCAGTGAGCCGGGAAACACCATATATTTT	CASSEPGNTIYF	-	TRBV10-1	-	TRBJ1-3
TGTGCCAGCACCCCAGGGGGCTATTCCGGGGAGCTGTTTTTT	CASTPGGYSGELFF	TRBD1	TRBV6-5	-	TRBJ2-2
TGTGCCAGCAGCTTCAGACTCCCAGGGGATACGCAGTATTTT	CASSFRLPGDTQYF	-	TRBV7-6	-	TRBJ2-3
TGTGCCAGCAGCTTAGGGCTAGCGGGGGGGGACATCACAGATACGCAGTATTTT	CASSLGLAGGDITDTQYF	TRBD2	TRBV7-3	-	TRBJ2-3
TGTGCCAGCTCACGCGGGACGACTACTGAAGCTTTCTTT	CASSRGTTTEAFF	-	TRBV18	-	TRBJ1-1
TGCGCCAGCAGCGCCTGGACGGCCGGGGACTATGGCTACACCTTC	CASSAWTAGDYGYTF	-	TRBV5-1	-	TRBJ1-2
TGTGCCAGCAGTGATAAGGGACAGGTGAACACTGAAGCTTTCTTT	CASSDKGQVNTEAFF	TRBD1	TRBV6-1	-	TRBJ1-1
TGTGCCAGCAGCCAAGATGCTGCGGGAGCCTACAATGAGCAGTTCTTC	CASSQDAAGAYNEQFF	TRBD2	TRBV4-2	few	TRBJ2-1
TGTGCCAGCAGCTCAGAAGACAGGGTTTACAATGAGCAGTTCTTC	CASSSEDRVYNEQFF	TRBD1	TRBV5-6	-	TRBJ2-1
TGCGCCAGCAGTGAGGATCTCCGGGGCTATGGCTACACCTTC	CASSEDLRGYGYTF	-	TRBV10-2	-	TRBJ1-2
TGTGCCAGTAGTACCGGACAGGGGGCAGGGAATTCACCCCTCCACTTT	CASSTGQGAGNSPLHF	TRBD1	TRBV19	-	TRBJ1-6
TGCGCCAGCAGCCAAGAGAGGGGGCCGAACTATGGCTACACCTTC	CASSQERGPNYGYTF	TRBD1	TRBV4-1	few	TRBJ1-2
TGTGCCAGCTCCTCGGCGGGCGACACAGATACGCAGTATTTT	CASSSAGDTDTQYF	-	TRBV4-2	-	TRBJ2-3
TGTGCCAGCAGTGAAGGTTCAGTGAACACTGAAGCTTTCTTT	CASSEGSVNTEAFF	-	TRBV6-1	-	TRBJ1-1
TGTGCCAGCAGTTTATGGAGGGATACGCAGTATTTT	CASSLWRDTQYF	-	TRBV28	-	TRBJ2-3
TGTGCCAGTAGTACGAGACAGGCCGAGGAAAAACTGTTTTTT	CASSTRQAEEKLFF	-	TRBV19	-	TRBJ1-4
TGTGCTAGCAGTACGAGGGCAGGGGGTTCTGGGGCCAACGTCCTGACTTTC	CASSTRAGGSGANVLTF	TRBD1	TRBV7-7	-	TRBJ2-6
TGCGCCAGCAGCTTCCACCCACGGGGGTCGACAGGGGACACTGAAGCTTTCTTT	CASSFHPRGSTGDTEAFF	TRBD1	TRBV5-1	-	TRBJ1-1
TGCGCCAGCAGCCAAGCTTACCCGGGACAGGGGGCGCAGAAGCTCGCCTATGGCTACACCTTC	CASSQAYPGQGAQKLAYGYTF	TRBD1	TRBV4-1	-	TRBJ1-2
TGTGCCAGCAGCCTTCCGGCCACCGGAGGAGCTTTCTTT	CASSLPATGGAFF	-	TRBV7-9	few	TRBJ1-1
TGCGCCAGCAGCTTAGAAGGGGTTGCAACTAATGAAAAACTGTTTTTT	CASSLEGVATNEKLFF	-	TRBV5-1	-	TRBJ1-4
TGTGCCAGCAGTTTAGAGGGTGAAAAACTGTTTTTT	CASSLEGEKLFF	-	TRBV2	-	TRBJ1-4
TGCGCCAGCAGCCAGACCCCCCGCAGGGTAGGAGAGACCCAGTACTTC	CASSQTPRRVGETQYF	-	TRBV4-1	-	TRBJ2-5
TGTGCCACCAGCAGAGATTCGGGAAGGTATCAGCCCCAGCATTTT	CATSRDSGRYQPQHF	-	TRBV15	-	TRBJ1-5
TGCGCCAGCAGCCCGCGGGACAGGGCTAACTATGGCTACACCTTC	CASSPRDRANYGYTF	TRBD1	TRBV5-1	-	TRBJ1-2
TGTGCCAGCAGTGTGACAGGGGAATTGGGCACAGATACGCAGTATTTT	CASSVTGELGTDTQYF	TRBD1	TRBV25-1	-	TRBJ2-3
TGCGCCAGCGCTATGGACACTGACGATAATGAAAAACTGTTTTTT	CASAMDTDDNEKLFF	-	TRBV5-1	few	TRBJ1-4
TGCGCCAGCAGCCAAGAGACTTCCAACAACAATGAGCAGTTCTTC	CASSQETSNNNEQFF	-	TRBV4-1	-	TRBJ2-1
TGTGCCAGCTCCCTGACAGAGAACACTGAAGCTTTCTTT	CASSLTENTEAFF	-	TRBV18	-	TRBJ1-1
TGTGCCTGCCTCGTGTTGGAGGGCCGGACTGAAGCTTTCTTT	CACLVLEGRTEAFF	-	TRBV30	-	TRBJ1-1
TGTGCAAGTCGCTTAACGAGGACTAGCGGGAAGATCACAGATACGCAGTATTTT	CASRLTRTSGKITDTQYF	-	TRBV12-2	-	TRBJ2-3
TGTGCCAGCAGTTCACCTTCCGGGACTAGCGGGTTCGGTGAGCAGTTCTTC	CASSSPSGTSGFGEQFF	TRBD2	TRBV28	few	TRBJ2-1
TGTGCCAGCAGTCTCAGCACAGATACGCAGTATTTT	CASSLSTDTQYF	-	TRBV2	few	TRBJ2-3
TGTGCCAGCAGTTCGATTAGCGGGAGGGCCGGAAATGAGCAGTTCTTC	CASSSISGRAGNEQFF	TRBD2	TRBV6-6	-	TRBJ2-1
TGTGCCAGCAGGGCAGGGGGCCCCTGGTCTGGGGCCAACGTCCTGACTTTC	CASRAGGPWSGANVLTF	TRBD1	TRBV11-3	once	TRBJ2-6
TGTGCCAGCAGTCCGGGACAGGTGAACACTGAAGCTTTCTTT	CASSPGQVNTEAFF	TRBD1	TRBV27	-	TRBJ1-1